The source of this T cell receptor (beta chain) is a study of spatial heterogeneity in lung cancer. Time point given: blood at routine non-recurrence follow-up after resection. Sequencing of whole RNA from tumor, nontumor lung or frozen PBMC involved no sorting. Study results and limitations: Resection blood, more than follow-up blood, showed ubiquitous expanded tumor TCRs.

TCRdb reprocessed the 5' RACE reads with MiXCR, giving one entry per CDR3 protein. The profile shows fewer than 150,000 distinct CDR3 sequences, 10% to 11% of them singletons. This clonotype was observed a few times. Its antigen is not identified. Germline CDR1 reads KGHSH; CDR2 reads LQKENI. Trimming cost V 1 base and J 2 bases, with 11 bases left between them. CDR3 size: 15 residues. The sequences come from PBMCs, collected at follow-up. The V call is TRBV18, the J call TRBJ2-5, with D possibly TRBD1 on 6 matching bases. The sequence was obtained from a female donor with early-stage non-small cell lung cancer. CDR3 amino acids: CASSPQGQLQETQYF. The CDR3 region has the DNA TGTGCCAGCTCACCACAGGGACAACTACAAGAGACCCAGTACTTC. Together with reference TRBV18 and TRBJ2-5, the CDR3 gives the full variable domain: NAGVMQNPRHLVRRRGQEARLRCSPMKGHSHVYWYRQLPEEGLKFMVYLQKENIIDESGMPKERFSAEFPKEGPSILRIQQVVRGDSAAYFCASSPQGQLQETQYFGPGTRLLVL.